The entry that follows covers one TCR beta chain sequence. These data belong to a study of T cell changes during pregnancy in multiple sclerosis. Here immunoSEQ multiplex PCR was the method, and the copy in TCRdb shows in-frame clones only, minus some. The sample shows 40,000 or so clones, 80% to 95% of them seen only once. The CDR3 loop spans 15 amino acids. Looked up from germline, CDR1 is GTSNPN and CDR2 is SVGIG (reference sequence). With V trimmed by 2 bases and J by 6 bases, 7 bases remained unmatched. This clonotype was obtained from a female donor with multiple sclerosis, enrolled in a pregnancy study. The V and J genes are TRBV30 and TRBJ2-1, with 10 bases matching TRBD2. The sequencing used CD4+ T cells from peripheral blood mononuclear cells, collected in the third trimester of pregnancy. In DNA, the CDR3 is TGTGCCTGGAGTACGATAGCGGGAGGTTCCAATGAGCAGTTCTTC. This gives the protein CAWSTIAGGSNEQFF.